The 7 T cell receptor beta chains listed next were all sequenced from one sample in a study of untreated major depressive disorder. Notes on the study in general: TRBV05-01 (Vbeta 5.1) usage was higher in CD4+ T cells of depressed patients than controls.

Here immunoSEQ multiplex PCR was the method, and the copy in TCRdb shows in-frame clones only, minus some. The sample has more than 25,000 clones, about 89% seen once. No cognate antigen is known for these TCRs. Sequencing was done on a sample of CD4+ T cells from PBMCs. These receptor sequences come from a woman aged 25 to 39 with major depressive disorder.

CDR3: CASSKATAGVYTGELFF. The DNA for the CDR3 is TGTGCCAGCAGCAAAGCGACAGCGGGAGTTTACACCGGGGAGCTGTTTTTT. The chain has TRBV21-1 and TRBJ2-2; the listed D gene, TRBD2, was not tested against the DNA. TRBV21-1 is a recognized pseudogene. The CDR3 consists of 17 residues.

The chain uses TRBV2 and TRBJ1-1; unclear D gene. CDR1 SNHLY and CDR2 FYNNEI come from the germline V gene. This CDR3 has 13 amino acids. V lost 10 bases to trimming and J lost 1 base, with 13 bases between them. CDR3 nucleotide sequence: TGTGCCACCCAAGTGGCGGGGAACACTGAAGCTTTCTTT. Protein sequence: CATQVAGNTEAFF.

This chain joins TRBV6-5 and TRBJ1-1; D uncertain. In germline, CDR1 is MNHEY, CDR2 SVGAGI. V dropped 2 bases and J dropped 1 base, with 11 bases sitting between them. CDR3 length equals 15 residues. The CDR3 coding sequence is TGTGCCAGCAGTTACGAGCTTTCGAGGAACACTGAAGCTTTCTTT. This encodes CASSYELSRNTEAFF.

The rearrangement links TRBV10-3 to TRBJ2-7, with 7 bases that match TRBD1. V shed 6 bases and J 1 base; nucleotides not matched to a gene: 6. The CDR3 contains 14 residues. Germline CDR1 ENHRY, CDR2 SYGVKD. CDR3 in amino acids: CAIRQGWTSYEQYF. CDR3 nucleotide sequence: TGTGCCATCAGACAGGGGTGGACTTCCTACGAGCAGTACTTC.

The V and J genes are TRBV19 and TRBJ1-1; 7 bases align to TRBD1. This CDR3 is 13 amino acids long. The germline V gene encodes CDR1 LNHDA and CDR2 SQIVND (reference sequence). The V gene end was trimmed by 4 bases and the J gene end by 5 bases; junction bases not matched to a gene: 4. CDR3 sequence: CASSSTGETEAFF. The CDR3 DNA is TGTGCCAGTAGTAGCACAGGGGAAACTGAAGCTTTCTTT.

The CDR3 bases are TGTGCCAGCAGTGAAAAAGGGTTACAGCCCCAGCATTTT. Translation: CASSEKGLQPQHF. The chain uses TRBV2 and TRBJ1-5; D not resolved. The ends were cut back, 2 bases at V and 7 bases at J, with 9 bases in the middle. The CDR3 runs 13 residues. Germline loops: CDR1 SNHLY, CDR2 FYNNEI.

This chain uses TRBV15 with TRBJ2-2; TRBD2 matches at 7 bases. The junction had 6 bases not matched to a gene; V was cut back by 0 bases and J by 8 bases. The CDR3 totals 15 residues. CDR1 LNHNV and CDR2 YYDKDF come from the germline V gene (reference sequence). The CDR3 loop reads CATSRDVAGVGELFF. The DNA for the CDR3 is TGTGCCACCAGCAGAGATGTCGCGGGAGTGGGGGAGCTGTTTTTT.